This TCR beta chain was sequenced in a study of blood T cell repertoires in COVID-19. The protocol was immunoSEQ multiplex PCR, while the TCRdb copy is restricted to in-frame clones and leaves out a portion. Altogether about 120,000 clones are present, 65% to 85% being singletons, with the ten largest covering over 3%. Germline CDR1 is SGHAT and CDR2 is FQNNGV. V lost 0 bases, J lost 4 bases, and 12 bases lay in between. This CDR3 is built from 15 residues. Clinical history reported by participants formed the basis on which cohorts were assigned. V is TRBV11-2 and J is TRBJ2-5, with D possibly TRBD2 on 5 matching bases. The TCR originated in a woman in her twenties or thirties who had recovered from COVID-19. Sequenced input: PBMCs or T cells enriched from blood (not recorded which). The CDR3 here is CASSLDFGGGETQYF. The CDR3, as DNA: TGTGCCAGCAGCTTAGATTTTGGAGGCGGAGAGACCCAGTACTTC.